A selection of T cell receptor beta chains follows, all from one sample in a study of T-cell memory formation after mild COVID-19. TCRdb called the 5' RACE reads again in MiXCR, with one record for every CDR3 protein. The sample includes 560,000 or so distinct CDR3 sequences, 15% to 20% seen only once; the top ten take roughly 7.7%. The source material was PBMCs or a T cell subset sorted from them (not recorded which). The source is an adult woman who had mild COVID-19 (a few samples of this study predate the infection). Cell type and time point are not known. CDR3s include the opening cysteine and the closing phenylalanine or tryptophan. The order of the fields is J gene, clone size, D gene, V gene, CDR3 DNA, CDR3 protein. The D gene is left open where the match is weak. Some rows mark clone size as missing; the rest say once, few, many or name a class of expanded clone.

TRBJ2-1 few - TRBV20-1 TGCAGTGCTCTGGCGCGACCCATTTACAATGAGCAGTTCTTC CSALARPIYNEQFF
TRBJ1-4 few - TRBV18 TGTGCCAGCTCACCACCGCAAAGCCCCGGGGCTAATGAAAAACTGTTTTTT CASSPPQSPGANEKLFF
TRBJ2-7 - - TRBV20-1 TGCAGTGCTAGTGCTCCACTAGTGGCCTACGAGCAGTACTTC CSASAPLVAYEQYF
TRBJ2-5 - - TRBV24-1 TGTGCCACCAGTGATTTCGACCAGGGCTCGGAGACCCAGTACTTC CATSDFDQGSETQYF
TRBJ2-7 - TRBD1 TRBV6-5 TGTGCCAACCCGTCGGACAGGACCCCTTACGAGCAGTACTTC CANPSDRTPYEQYF
TRBJ1-2 few - TRBV24-1 TGTGCCACCAGTGATGCGGACGGTAACTATGGCTACACCTTC CATSDADGNYGYTF
TRBJ1-5 - - TRBV7-9 TGTGCCAGCAGCTTAGGTTTCACGGGTATGGGGAATCAGCCCCAGCATTTT CASSLGFTGMGNQPQHF
TRBJ1-1 - - TRBV6-2/TRBV6-3 TGTGCCAGCAGTTATACCCGCAACCGGGACACTGAAGCTTTCTTT CASSYTRNRDTEAFF
TRBJ2-1 - - TRBV12-5 TGTGCTAGTGGTTCCCCCAAAGGGGGGGTAGGTAATGAGCAGTTCTTC CASGSPKGGVGNEQFF
TRBJ2-3 - TRBD2 TRBV7-2 TGTGCCAGCAGCTTAGCGCTAGCGGGGTATAGCACAGATACGCAGTATTTT CASSLALAGYSTDTQYF
TRBJ2-3 - - TRBV4-3 TGCGCCAGCAGCCAAGATAGTGGGGTAACAGATACGCAGTATTTT CASSQDSGVTDTQYF
TRBJ2-1 few TRBD2 TRBV5-1 TGCGCCAGCAGCGCGCACTCGACTAGCGGGGGTTCGAATGAGCAGTTCTTC CASSAHSTSGGSNEQFF
TRBJ2-3 few - TRBV15 TGTGCCACCAGCAGAGCACAGACAGATACGCAGTATTTT CATSRAQTDTQYF
TRBJ2-5 - - TRBV7-6 TGTGCCAGCAGCTTAGCGCTGAAAGAGACCCAGTACTTC CASSLALKETQYF
TRBJ1-4 - TRBD1 TRBV5-5 TGTGCCAGCAGCCCCGACAGGGTTGGGAATGAAAAACTGTTTTTT CASSPDRVGNEKLFF
TRBJ2-7 many - TRBV4-3 TGCGCCAGCAGCCAGTTGGGAGACAGATCCTACGAGCAGTACTTC CASSQLGDRSYEQYF
TRBJ2-7 few - TRBV5-6 TGTGCCAGCAGCCGCCGCCGGCCAGGGCCTTCCTACGAGCAGTACTTC CASSRRRPGPSYEQYF
TRBJ2-1 few TRBD2 TRBV7-3 TGTGCCAGCAGCTCCCCGGGACTAGCGGGGGGGCCGGACAATGAGCAGTTCTTC CASSSPGLAGGPDNEQFF
TRBJ2-3 - TRBD1 TRBV15 TGTGCCACCGGGACAGGGGAAACAGATACGCAGTATTTT CATGTGETDTQYF
TRBJ2-7 few TRBD1 TRBV6-5 TGTGCCAGCACCCGGGACAGGGACTACGAGCAGTACTTC CASTRDRDYEQYF
TRBJ2-1 once - TRBV9 TGTGCCAGCAGCGGGAGGGTACCCTCCTACAATGAGCAGTTCTTC CASSGRVPSYNEQFF
TRBJ1-6 few - TRBV4-3 TGCGCCAGCAGCCAAGTGGGGGTGAGCTCCTATAATTCACCCCTCCACTTT CASSQVGVSSYNSPLHF
TRBJ2-2 few - TRBV12-3/TRBV12-4 TGTGCCAGCAGTTCAGGAATCACCGGGGAGCTGTTTTTT CASSSGITGELFF
TRBJ2-7 few - TRBV2 TGTGCCAGCAGTGTCCGGGGGCGGAGGGAAGGCGAGCAGTACTTC CASSVRGRREGEQYF
TRBJ1-3 - - TRBV10-3 TGTGCCATCAGCCGTTCCGCGGCCTCTGGAAACACCATATATTTT CAISRSAASGNTIYF
TRBJ2-5 - - TRBV27 TGTGCCAGCAGTCCTGGGGCTAGCCGCGGAGAGACCCAGTACTTC CASSPGASRGETQYF
TRBJ1-5 few - TRBV21-1 TGTGCCAGCAGCGCGCCCTCGTCGGGACAGGGGCCCCCCAATCAGCCCCAGCATTTT CASSAPSSGQGPPNQPQHF
TRBJ2-2 - - TRBV12-3/TRBV12-4 TGTGCCAGCAGCAATACAGGGAACACCGGGGAGCTGTTTTTT CASSNTGNTGELFF
TRBJ2-1 - TRBD1 TRBV5-1 TGCGCCAGCAGTACCGGGACAGGGTTGGGTAGAGAGTTCTTC CASSTGTGLGREFF
TRBJ1-1 - - TRBV4-2 TGTGCCAGCAGCCAAGAAATGACTGGGGGAACTGAAGCTTTCTTT CASSQEMTGGTEAFF
TRBJ2-2 few TRBD1 TRBV5-1 TGCGCCAGCAGCACCTCTATAGGGACAGACTCTGGCGGGGAGCTGTTTTTT CASSTSIGTDSGGELFF
TRBJ1-1 - - TRBV4-3 TGCGCCAGCAGCCGAGCTACCACAGGGAGCCGGAACACTGAAGCTTTCTTT CASSRATTGSRNTEAFF
TRBJ2-3 - TRBD1 TRBV7-6 TGTGCCAGCAGCTTAGCAATCCGGGACAGGGGTAGCACAGATACGCAGTATTTT CASSLAIRDRGSTDTQYF
TRBJ1-4 - - TRBV5-1 TGCGCCAGCAGCGCAGCAGGGGTAGGGGAAAAACTGTTTTTT CASSAAGVGEKLFF
TRBJ2-1 many TRBD1 TRBV24-1 TGTGCCACCAGTGCCCTCGACAGGGAAAAGCAGTTCTTC CATSALDREKQFF
TRBJ2-7 many - TRBV6-4 TGTGCCAGCAGTTCCCGGGTCTACGAGCAGTACTTC CASSSRVYEQYF
TRBJ1-2 few - TRBV19 TGTGCCAGTAGTATATCCGGGATTAATGGCTACACCTTC CASSISGINGYTF
TRBJ1-1 - - TRBV6-1 TGTGCCAGCAGTCCATCCGGGACGGTGAACACTGAAGCTTTCTTT CASSPSGTVNTEAFF
TRBJ2-1 - TRBD2 TRBV6-2/TRBV6-3 TGTGCCAGCAGTTTCGCGGGAGGGGCCAATGAGCAGTTCTTC CASSFAGGANEQFF
TRBJ2-7 - TRBD2 TRBV5-6 TGTGCCAGCAGCTCGACTAGCGGGCTGAAGCAGTACTTC CASSSTSGLKQYF
TRBJ2-3 few - TRBV29-1 TGCAGCGTTGCCGGGGTCCTTAGCACAGATACGCAGTATTTT CSVAGVLSTDTQYF
TRBJ1-1 - TRBD1 TRBV16 TGTGCCAGCAGCTTAGACAGGGGGAAAACTGAAGCTTTCTTT CASSLDRGKTEAFF
TRBJ1-5 few - TRBV7-9 TGTGCCAGCACCCTAGGGGGGGCGGATCAGCCCCAGCATTTT CASTLGGADQPQHF
TRBJ2-2 - - TRBV29-1 TGCAGCGTTGATGGTTTGGCGGGGCGCTACACCGGGGAGCTGTTTTTT CSVDGLAGRYTGELFF
TRBJ2-3 many TRBD2 TRBV11-3 TGTGCCAGCAGCGCCTCAACTAGCGGGAGGCCCCCGGGCACAGATACGCAGTATTTT CASSASTSGRPPGTDTQYF